This TCR beta chain was identified in a study of blood T cell repertoires in COVID-19. Study information: COVID-19 samples, acute and convalescent, were from the United States, Italy and Spain. T cells, B-cell-depleted T cells, or PBMCs supplied cDNA or gDNA.

The authors' processing: Estimates of nucleated cell counts were drawn from the amplification of reference gene primers. Profiled with immunoSEQ multiplex PCR; TCRdb holds only in-frame clones, not every one. V, J and clone size are those of that table, while D and trimming were read from the DNA. In the table there are under 85,000 clones, 89% of which are singletons. This CDR3 spans 18 amino acids. Germline V gene sequence: CDR1 SGHNT, CDR2 YYREEE (reference sequence). V lost 4 bases and J lost 10, with 27 bases in between. The chain links TRBV5-4 to TRBJ1-6; D is unclear. This receptor was obtained from a man aged 70 or older with active or convalescent COVID-19. Sequenced input: peripheral blood. The CDR3 here is CASSLGPNRSSQESPLHF. In nucleotides, the CDR3 is TGTGCCAGCAGCCTAGGCCCAAATCGCAGTTCCCAAGAATCACCCCTCCACTTT.